Described below is a single T cell receptor beta chain sequence and its context. Its antigen is as yet unknown. One end of the junction varies from germline; a read error may be responsible. This record belongs to a study of tumor and adjacent non-tumor tissue in lung cancer. Study conclusions and caveats: Top 100 clones took a larger repertoire share in normal lung.

CDR3 length equals 14 residues. No cell sorting was done before RNA was extracted from the tissue. This non-tumor lung sample came from over 3 cm beyond the tumor edge. Three rounds of nested PCR, following a modified ARM-PCR protocol, produced the TCRbeta library. In TCRdb, the multiplex PCR reads were re-called with MiXCR into one record per CDR3 protein. Here the sample spans about 50,000 distinct CDR3 sequences, about 79% being singletons. The TCR was taken from a woman aged 55-70 years with non-small cell lung cancer. The chain has TRBV12-3 or TRBV12-4 and TRBJ2-1; tentatively, D is TRBD2 (5 bases). The sample comprised distant non-tumor lung tissue. The CDR3 DNA reads as TGTGTCAGCACCCCTTCTCGGGGAGACATTAAGCAGTTCTTC. It translates to CVSTPSRGDIKQFF.